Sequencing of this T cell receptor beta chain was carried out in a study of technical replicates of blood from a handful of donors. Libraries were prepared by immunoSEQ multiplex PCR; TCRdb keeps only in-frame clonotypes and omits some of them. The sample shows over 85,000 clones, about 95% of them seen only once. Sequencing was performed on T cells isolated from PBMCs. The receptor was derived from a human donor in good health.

The CDR3 region has the DNA TGTGCCAGTAAAGGACAGGGGGAAGCCGAGCAGTACTTC. It specifies CASKGQGEAEQYF. This rearrangement joins TRBV19 to TRBJ2-7; 10 bases line up with TRBD1. In germline, CDR1 is LNHDA, CDR2 SQIVND (reference sequence). Germline trimming cut 7 bases from V and 6 bases from J; bases unmatched to any gene: 6. This CDR3 comprises 13 residues.